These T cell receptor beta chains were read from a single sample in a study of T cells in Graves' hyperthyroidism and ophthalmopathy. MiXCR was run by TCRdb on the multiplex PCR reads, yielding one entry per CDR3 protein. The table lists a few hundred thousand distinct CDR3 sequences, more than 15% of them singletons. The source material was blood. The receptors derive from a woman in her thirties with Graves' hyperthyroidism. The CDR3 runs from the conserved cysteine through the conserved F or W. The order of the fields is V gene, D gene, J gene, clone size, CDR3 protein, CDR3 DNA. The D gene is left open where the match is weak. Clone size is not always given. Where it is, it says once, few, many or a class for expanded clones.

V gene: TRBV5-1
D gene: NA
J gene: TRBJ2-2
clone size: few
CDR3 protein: CASSLDSPGTGELFF
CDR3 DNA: TGCGCCAGCAGCTTGGACTCCCCGGGGACCGGGGAGCTGTTTTTT

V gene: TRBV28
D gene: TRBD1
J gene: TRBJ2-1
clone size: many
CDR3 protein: CASSAGQGSYNEQFF
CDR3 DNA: TGTGCCAGCAGCGCGGGACAGGGCTCCTACAATGAGCAGTTCTTC

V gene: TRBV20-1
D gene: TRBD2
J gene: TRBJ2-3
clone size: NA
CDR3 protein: CSLAWRASGRSYTQYF
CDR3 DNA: TGCAGTTTGGCTTGGAGAGCTAGCGGGAGATCTTATACGCAGTATTTT

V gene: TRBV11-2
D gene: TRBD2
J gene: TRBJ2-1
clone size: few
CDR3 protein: CASSPSGRAFYNEQFF
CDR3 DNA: TGTGCCAGCAGCCCAAGCGGGAGGGCATTCTACAATGAGCAGTTCTTC

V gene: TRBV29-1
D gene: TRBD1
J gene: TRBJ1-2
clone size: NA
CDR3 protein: CSVEGTGGTYGYTF
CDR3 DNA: TGCAGCGTTGAAGGGACAGGGGGGACCTATGGCTACACCTTC

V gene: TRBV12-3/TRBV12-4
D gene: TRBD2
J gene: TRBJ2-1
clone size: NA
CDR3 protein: CASSPRTKTSGANNEQFF
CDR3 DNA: TGTGCCAGCAGTCCACGTACCAAGACTAGCGGGGCCAACAATGAGCAGTTCTTC

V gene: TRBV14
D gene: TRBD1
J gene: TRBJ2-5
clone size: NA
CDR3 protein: CASSPIGGQGQETQYF
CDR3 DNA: TGTGCCAGCAGCCCCATAGGGGGACAGGGGCAAGAGACCCAGTACTTC

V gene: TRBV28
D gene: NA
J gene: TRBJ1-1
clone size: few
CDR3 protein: CASRLLTEAFF
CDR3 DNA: TGTGCCAGCAGGTTGCTCACTGAAGCTTTCTTT

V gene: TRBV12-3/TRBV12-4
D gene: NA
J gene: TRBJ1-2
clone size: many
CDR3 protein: CASSPIRRAGYGYTF
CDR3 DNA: TGTGCCAGCAGTCCCATTCGGCGGGCGGGCTATGGCTACACCTTC

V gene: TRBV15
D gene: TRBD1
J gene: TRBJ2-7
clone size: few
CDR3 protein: CATSRPGQGKREQYF
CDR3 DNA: TGTGCCACCAGCAGACCCGGACAGGGTAAACGCGAGCAGTACTTC

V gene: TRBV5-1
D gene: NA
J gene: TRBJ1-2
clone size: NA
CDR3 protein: CASSPNPGGQGPF
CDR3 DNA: TGCGCCAGCAGCCCCAACCCAGGCGGGCAGGGGCCCTTC

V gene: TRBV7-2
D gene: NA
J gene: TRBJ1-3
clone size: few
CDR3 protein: CASSLNPQGTSGNTIYF
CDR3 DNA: TGTGCCAGCAGCTTGAATCCGCAGGGGACCTCTGGAAACACCATATATTTT

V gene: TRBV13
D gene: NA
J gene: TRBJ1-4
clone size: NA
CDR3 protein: CATKMNNEKLFF
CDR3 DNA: TGTGCCACAAAAATGAACAATGAAAAACTGTTTTTT

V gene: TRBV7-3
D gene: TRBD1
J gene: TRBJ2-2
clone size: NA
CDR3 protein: CASSRDSKTGELFF
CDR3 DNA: TGTGCCAGCAGCCGGGACAGTAAGACCGGGGAGCTGTTTTTT

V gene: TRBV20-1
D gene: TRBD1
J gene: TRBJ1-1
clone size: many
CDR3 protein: CSAPRTGGNTEAFF
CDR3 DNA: TGCAGTGCTCCTCGGACAGGGGGGAACACTGAAGCTTTCTTT

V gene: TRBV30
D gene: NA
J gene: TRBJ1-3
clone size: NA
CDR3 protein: CAWLAGSGNTIYF
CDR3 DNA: TGTGCCTGGTTGGCGGGCTCTGGAAACACCATATATTTT